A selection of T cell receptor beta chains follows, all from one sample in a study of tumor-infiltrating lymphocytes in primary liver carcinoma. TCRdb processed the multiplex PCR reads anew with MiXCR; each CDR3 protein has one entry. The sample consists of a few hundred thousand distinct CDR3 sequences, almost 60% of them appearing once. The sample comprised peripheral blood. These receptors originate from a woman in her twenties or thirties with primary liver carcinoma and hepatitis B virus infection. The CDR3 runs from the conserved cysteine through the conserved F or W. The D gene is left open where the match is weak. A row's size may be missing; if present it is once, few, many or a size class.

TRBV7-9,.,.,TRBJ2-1,CASSQGTSMHNEQFF,TGTGCCAGCAGTCAAGGGACTTCAATGCACAATGAGCAGTTCTTC
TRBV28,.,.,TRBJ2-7,CARSSQTYEQYF,TGTGCCAGGAGTTCTCAAACCTACGAGCAGTACTTC
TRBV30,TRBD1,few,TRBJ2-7,CAWSTDRGEQYF,TGTGCCTGGAGTACGGACAGGGGCGAGCAGTACTTC
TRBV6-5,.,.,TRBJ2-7,CASSTTSSSVSSYEQYF,TGTGCCAGCAGCACGACCTCTTCTAGCGTGAGCTCCTACGAGCAGTACTTC
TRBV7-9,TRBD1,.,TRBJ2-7,CASSLRGTEPYEQYF,TGTGCCAGCAGCTTAAGGGGGACAGAGCCCTACGAGCAGTACTTC
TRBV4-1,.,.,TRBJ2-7,CASSQDLAKYEQYF,TGCGCCAGCAGCCAAGACCTGGCCAAATACGAGCAGTACTTC
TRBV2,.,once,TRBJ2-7,CASRYAGTQNYEQYF,TGTGCCAGCAGATACGCCGGGACTCAGAACTACGAGCAGTACTTC
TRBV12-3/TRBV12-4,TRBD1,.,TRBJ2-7,CASSLARPGGYERYF,TGTGCCAGCAGTTTAGCGAGGCCAGGGGGCTACGAGCGGTACTTC
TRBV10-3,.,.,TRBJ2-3,CAISEGGGPSDMQYF,TGTGCCATCAGTGAAGGGGGAGGCCCGTCAGATATGCAGTATTTT
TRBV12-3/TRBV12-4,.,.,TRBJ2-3,CASKPRHWGFTDTQYF,TGTGCCAGCAAACCTCGTCACTGGGGATTCACAGATACGCAGTATTTT
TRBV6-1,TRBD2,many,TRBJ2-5,CASRAGLAGGEETQYF,TGTGCCAGCAGGGCCGGACTAGCGGGAGGGGAAGAGACCCAGTACTTC
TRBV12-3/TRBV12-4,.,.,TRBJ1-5,CASSKGGNQPQHF,TGTGCCAGCAGTAAAGGGGGCAATCAGCCCCAGCATTTT
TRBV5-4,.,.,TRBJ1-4,CASSSRKGDEKLFF,TGTGCCAGCAGCTCGAGAAAGGGTGATGAAAAACTGTTTTTT
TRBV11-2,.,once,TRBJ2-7,CASSDKSYEQYF,TGTGCCAGCAGCGACAAGTCCTACGAACAGTACTTC
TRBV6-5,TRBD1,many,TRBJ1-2,CASSYRRGGGYTF,TGTGCCAGCAGTTATCGCAGGGGGGGTGGCTACACCTTC
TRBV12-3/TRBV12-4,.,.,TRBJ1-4,CASSLQAGRNEKLFF,TGTGCCAGTAGTTTACAGGCGGGGCGTAATGAAAAGCTGTTTTTT
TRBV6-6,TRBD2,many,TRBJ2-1,CASSSPPRGVSLDEQFF,TGTGCCAGCAGTTCCCCTCCGCGGGGGGTGAGTTTAGATGAGCAGTTCTTC
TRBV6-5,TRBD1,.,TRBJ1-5,CASSTARGGANQPQHF,TGTGCCAGCAGTACGGCCAGGGGGGGGGCCAATCAGCCCCAGCATTTT
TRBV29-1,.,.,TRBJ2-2,CSAGRRGTGEPFF,TGCAGCGCAGGTCGGAGGGGCACCGGGGAACCGTTTTTT
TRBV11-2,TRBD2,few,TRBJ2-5,CASTLYTSGQETQYF,TGTGCTAGCACCTTATATACTAGCGGTCAAGAGACCCAGTACTTC
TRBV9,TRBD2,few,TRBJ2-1,CASSARIAGDRNEQFF,TGTGCCAGCAGCGCCCGAATAGCGGGAGATAGGAATGAGCAGTTCTTC
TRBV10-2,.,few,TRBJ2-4,CASRPRQGGTPNIQYF,TGCGCCAGCCGCCCCCGACAGGGAGGGACCCCAAACATTCAGTACTTC
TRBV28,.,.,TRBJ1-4,CASSPKGRNEKLFF,TGTGCCAGCAGTCCAAAGGGACGTAATGAAAAACTGTTTTTT
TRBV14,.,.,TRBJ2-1,CASSRLNYIEQFF,TGTGCCAGCAGCCGACTAAACTACATTGAGCAGTTCTTC
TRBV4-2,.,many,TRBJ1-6,CASSQEAGSPLHF,TGTGCCAGCAGCCAAGAGGCGGGAAGTCCCCTCCACTTT
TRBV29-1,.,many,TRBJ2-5,CSVARVTGVETQYF,TGCAGCGTTGCCCGGGTTACGGGAGTTGAGACCCAGTACTTC
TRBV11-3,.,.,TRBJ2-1,CVSTVGAPANEQFF,TGTGTAAGCACCGTAGGTGCCCCCGCGAATGAGCAGTTCTTC
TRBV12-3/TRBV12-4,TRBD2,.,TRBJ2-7,CASSFSGRVREQYF,TGTGCCAGCAGTTTTAGCGGGAGGGTCAGAGAGCAGTACTTC
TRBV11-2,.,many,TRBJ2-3,CASSLGLLARTDTQYF,TGTGCCAGCAGCTTAGGTCTCCTAGCCCGCACAGATACGCAGTATTTT
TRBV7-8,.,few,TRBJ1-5,CAGSFQGGGQPQHF,TGTGCCGGCAGTTTTCAGGGCGGGGGCCAGCCCCAGCATTTT
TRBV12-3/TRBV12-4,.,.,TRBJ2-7,CASSVADGKEQYF,TGTGCCAGCAGCGTAGCGGATGGAAAAGAGCAGTACTTC
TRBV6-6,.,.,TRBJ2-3,CVSSRVGIDTDTQYF,TGTGTCAGCAGTAGGGTAGGGATCGACACAGATACGCAGTATTTT
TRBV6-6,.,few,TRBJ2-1,CASSPYTGGSSYNEQFF,TGTGCCAGCAGTCCATACACCGGAGGGAGCTCCTACAATGAGCAGTTCTTC
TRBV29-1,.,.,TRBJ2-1,CSVERKGDEHFF,TGCAGCGTTGAAAGGAAGGGGGACGAGCACTTCTTC
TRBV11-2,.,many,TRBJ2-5,CASSQMAGVWETQYF,TGTGCCAGCAGCCAAATGGCCGGGGTGTGGGAGACCCAGTACTTC
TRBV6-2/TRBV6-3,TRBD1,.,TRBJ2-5,CASSYGQGAMETRYF,TGTGCCAGCAGTTACGGACAGGGGGCTATGGAGACCCGGTACTTC
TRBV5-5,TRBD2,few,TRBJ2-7,CASSSGLAGSSYEQYF,TGTGCCAGCAGCTCTGGACTAGCGGGAAGCTCCTACGAGCAGTACTTC
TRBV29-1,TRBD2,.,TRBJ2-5,CSVDPSGRAGETQYF,TGCAGCGTTGATCCTAGCGGGAGGGCCGGAGAGACCCAGTACTTC
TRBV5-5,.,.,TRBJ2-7,CASSLAANLDSYEQYF,TGTGCCAGCAGCTTGGCTGCGAACCTCGACTCCTACGAGCAGTACTTC
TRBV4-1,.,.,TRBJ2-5,CASSQSGGSPGQETQYF,TGCGCCAGCAGCCAAAGCGGAGGGTCCCCTGGCCAAGAGACCCAGTACTTC
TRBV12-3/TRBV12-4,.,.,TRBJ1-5,CASSMQASQSQHF,TGTGCCAGCAGTATGCAGGCCAGTCAGTCCCAGCATTTT
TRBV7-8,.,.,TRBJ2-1,CASSFHNEQFF,TGTGCCAGCAGCTTCCACAATGAGCAGTTCTTC
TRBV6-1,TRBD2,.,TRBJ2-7,CASRQGTSGSYEQYF,TGTGCCAGCCGACAGGGGACTAGCGGCTCCTACGAGCAGTACTTC
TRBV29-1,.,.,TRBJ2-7,CSVVDDHYEQYF,TGCAGTGTTGTGGACGATCACTACGAGCAGTACTTC
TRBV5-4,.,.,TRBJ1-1,CASSSPAGPRHLNTEAFF,TGTGCCAGCAGCTCCCCGGCAGGGCCTCGTCACCTGAACACTGAAGCTTTCTTT
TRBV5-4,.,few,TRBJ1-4,CASSSGLFSEKLFF,TGTGCCAGCAGCTCGGGACTTTTTTCGGAAAAACTGTTTTTT